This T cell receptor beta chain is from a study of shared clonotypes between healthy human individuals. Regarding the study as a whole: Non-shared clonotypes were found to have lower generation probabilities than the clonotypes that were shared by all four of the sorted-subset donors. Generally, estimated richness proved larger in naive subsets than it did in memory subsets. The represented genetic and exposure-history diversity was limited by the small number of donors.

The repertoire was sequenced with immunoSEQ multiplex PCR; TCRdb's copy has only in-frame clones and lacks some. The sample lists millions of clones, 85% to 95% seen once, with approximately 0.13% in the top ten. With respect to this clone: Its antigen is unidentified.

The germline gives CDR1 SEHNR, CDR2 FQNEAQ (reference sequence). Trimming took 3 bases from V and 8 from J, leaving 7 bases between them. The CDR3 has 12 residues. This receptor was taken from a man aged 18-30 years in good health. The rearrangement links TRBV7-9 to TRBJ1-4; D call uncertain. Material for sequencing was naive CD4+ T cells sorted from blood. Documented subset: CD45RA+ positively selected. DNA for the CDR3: TGTGCCAGCAGCTTGAGTGGAGAAAAACTGTTTTTT. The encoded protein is CASSLSGEKLFF.